The 2 T cell receptor beta chains below all came from one sample that was sequenced in a study of neurological immune-mediated disorders. TCRdb called the 5' RACE reads again in MiXCR, with one record for every CDR3 protein. Altogether some 60,000 distinct CDR3 sequences are present, around 3.5% being singletons, with the ten largest covering 3.1%. Sample: PBMCs. These receptors were collected from a woman in her thirties with multiple sclerosis.

This clonotype was recorded at least ten times. The chain's CDR3 is CASSSPRTSGRSGTDTQYF. The DNA of the CDR3 is TGCGCCAGCAGCTCGCCCAGGACTAGCGGGAGATCGGGGACAGATACGCAGTATTTT. The chain has TRBV5-1 and TRBJ2-3; 13 nucleotides line up with TRBD2. The CDR3 covers 19 residues. The junction had 13 bases not matched to a gene; V was cut back by 3 bases and J by 3 bases. The germline CDR1 and CDR2 sequences are SGHRS and YFSETQ.

In its sample, this clonotype was seen many times. The rearrangement links TRBV20-1 to TRBJ2-2; D is perhaps TRBD2 (6 bases). The CDR3 is 14 amino acids. Trimming removed 3 bases at V and 0 bases at J, with 8 bases between. Germline V gene lookup returns CDR1 DFQATT and CDR2 SNEGSKA (reference sequence). For the CDR3, the DNA is TGCAGTGCTAGTTTAGCGGCGAACACCGGGGAGCTGTTTTTT. It encodes CSASLAANTGELFF.